This note documents a single TCR beta chain sequence. The CDR3 covers 19 residues. Sequenced by immunoSEQ multiplex PCR; TCRdb stores in-frame clones only, minus some. The sample includes a few hundred thousand clones, around 84% seen only once; the top ten take about 1.5%. The record originates from a study of blood T cell repertoires in COVID-19. This rearrangement joins TRBV21-1 to TRBJ1-6; TRBD1 was called by the table and not checked on the DNA. TRBV21-1 is listed as a pseudogene. The sequence was obtained from a woman between 40 and 50 years old who had recovered from COVID-19. Sample: peripheral blood. The CDR3 loop is CASSKIYTGYGTYNSPLHF. The CDR3, as DNA: TGTGCCAGCAGCAAAATCTATACAGGGTACGGGACCTATAATTCACCCCTCCACTTT.